This T cell receptor beta chain is from a study of identical twins. Study-wide findings and caveats: Less excess twin sharing appeared in beta out-of-frame sequences. Excess low generation probability was seen in twin-shared out-of-frame alpha sequences.

TCRdb reprocessed the 5' RACE reads via MiXCR and lists one record per CDR3 protein. The sample has a few hundred thousand distinct CDR3 sequences; less than 9.5% are singletons. Deletions cut 2 bases from V and 4 bases from J, with 18 bases between. The CDR3 length is 16 residues. Germline assignment: CDR1 MNHEY and CDR2 SVGEGT. On this clonotype itself: Its antigen is not identified.

The sample also formed part of further work on yellow fever vaccine responses in identical twins.

This chain connects TRBV6-2 or TRBV6-3 to TRBJ2-7; no firm D call. The sequence was collected from a woman younger than 35 in good health. The sequenced sample consisted of CD8+ T cells sorted from blood. The CDR3 region is CASSYGVAVWAYEQYF. CDR3 DNA: TGTGCCAGCAGTTACGGAGTTGCAGTTTGGGCGTACGAGCAGTACTTC.